The rows below give T cell receptor beta chains drawn from one sample of a study of regulatory T cells in long-lasting Graves disease. One entry per CDR3 protein results from TCRdb running MiXCR on the multiplex PCR reads. The data contain some 220,000 distinct CDR3 sequences, around a fifth of them singletons. This same sample was also taken into another study, of T cells in Graves' hyperthyroidism and ophthalmopathy.

The sequenced sample was peripheral blood mononuclear cells (PBMCs), obtained at new diagnosis, from a patient treated with antithyroid drugs. The source of these receptors is a woman aged 30 to 39 with Graves disease. Each CDR3 is given with its conserved first and last residue. Fields, in order: clone size, D gene, V gene, J gene, CDR3 protein, CDR3 DNA. A D gene is named only where the DNA matches it firmly. Clone size is stated in some rows and not others, as once, few, many or a class when expanded.

clone_size: -; d_call: -; v_call: TRBV7-2; j_call: TRBJ1-6; cdr3_aa: CASTLYRDSPLHF; cdr3_nt: TGTGCCAGCACTCTCTATAGGGACTCACCCCTCCACTTT
clone_size: many; d_call: TRBD1; v_call: TRBV2; j_call: TRBJ1-5; cdr3_aa: CASSLTGGGNQPQHF; cdr3_nt: TGTGCCAGCAGTCTGACAGGGGGAGGCAATCAGCCCCAGCATTTT
clone_size: -; d_call: -; v_call: TRBV7-9; j_call: TRBJ2-7; cdr3_aa: CASEDNRSYEQYF; cdr3_nt: TGTGCCAGTGAGGACAACCGCTCCTACGAGCAGTACTTC
clone_size: many; d_call: TRBD1; v_call: TRBV20-1; j_call: TRBJ1-2; cdr3_aa: CSARWAGGAATYGYTF; cdr3_nt: TGCAGTGCTAGATGGGCAGGGGGCGCGGCTACCTATGGCTACACCTTC
clone_size: many; d_call: -; v_call: TRBV7-2; j_call: TRBJ1-4; cdr3_aa: CASSPGLRFATNEKLFF; cdr3_nt: TGTGCCAGCAGCCCAGGGTTGAGATTTGCAACTAATGAAAAACTGTTTTTT
clone_size: -; d_call: -; v_call: TRBV5-1; j_call: TRBJ2-7; cdr3_aa: CASSLAVRPYEQYF; cdr3_nt: TGCGCCAGCAGCTTGGCCGTCCGTCCCTACGAGCAGTACTTC
clone_size: few; d_call: -; v_call: TRBV9; j_call: TRBJ2-7; cdr3_aa: CASSPGLGGTSYEQYF; cdr3_nt: TGTGCCAGCAGCCCTGGACTGGGCGGCACATCCTACGAGCAGTACTTC
clone_size: many; d_call: -; v_call: TRBV7-8; j_call: TRBJ1-1; cdr3_aa: CASSLAQRATNTEAFF; cdr3_nt: TGTGCCAGCAGCTTAGCGCAGAGAGCGACGAACACTGAAGCTTTCTTT
clone_size: many; d_call: -; v_call: TRBV18; j_call: TRBJ1-1; cdr3_aa: CASLGRPDTEAFF; cdr3_nt: TGTGCCAGCCTAGGACGGCCTGACACTGAAGCTTTCTTT
clone_size: many; d_call: -; v_call: TRBV5-1; j_call: TRBJ1-1; cdr3_aa: CASNLGTAEDTEAFF; cdr3_nt: TGCGCCAGCAACCTTGGGACGGCCGAGGACACTGAAGCTTTCTTT
clone_size: many; d_call: TRBD2; v_call: TRBV6-6; j_call: TRBJ2-1; cdr3_aa: CASSYSEVRGEGNEQFF; cdr3_nt: TGTGCCAGCAGTTACTCGGAGGTGCGGGGGGAAGGTAATGAGCAGTTCTTC
clone_size: many; d_call: -; v_call: TRBV20-1; j_call: TRBJ1-3; cdr3_aa: CSAIGSYRSGDTIYF; cdr3_nt: TGCAGTGCTATAGGCAGCTATCGTTCTGGAGACACCATATATTTT
clone_size: -; d_call: -; v_call: TRBV18; j_call: TRBJ1-1; cdr3_aa: CASSPGRLNTEAFF; cdr3_nt: TGTGCCAGCTCACCAGGGAGACTGAACACTGAAGCTTTCTTT
clone_size: many; d_call: -; v_call: TRBV5-1; j_call: TRBJ1-4; cdr3_aa: CASSSAGAVNEKLFF; cdr3_nt: TGCGCCAGCAGCTCGGCAGGAGCCGTTAATGAAAAACTGTTTTTT
clone_size: -; d_call: TRBD2; v_call: TRBV28; j_call: TRBJ2-7; cdr3_aa: CASSLYRTSGIYEQYF; cdr3_nt: TGTGCCAGCAGTTTATATCGGACTAGCGGGATCTACGAGCAGTACTTC
clone_size: few; d_call: -; v_call: TRBV20-1; j_call: TRBJ2-1; cdr3_aa: CSAKRVNEQFF; cdr3_nt: TGCAGTGCTAAGCGTGTCAATGAGCAGTTCTTC
clone_size: -; d_call: TRBD2; v_call: TRBV2; j_call: TRBJ2-2; cdr3_aa: CASSGTSATGELFF; cdr3_nt: TGTGCCAGCAGTGGCACTAGCGCAACCGGGGAGCTGTTTTTT
clone_size: few; d_call: -; v_call: TRBV7-9; j_call: TRBJ1-2; cdr3_aa: CASSLNREGGSNYGYTF; cdr3_nt: TGTGCCAGCAGCTTAAACAGGGAAGGAGGGTCTAACTATGGCTACACCTTC
clone_size: many; d_call: TRBD1; v_call: TRBV18; j_call: TRBJ1-1; cdr3_aa: CASSSYRGGENTEAFF; cdr3_nt: TGTGCCAGCTCATCGTACAGGGGTGGGGAGAACACTGAAGCTTTCTTT
clone_size: many; d_call: TRBD1; v_call: TRBV10-2; j_call: TRBJ1-1; cdr3_aa: CASGGQGVTEAFF; cdr3_nt: TGCGCCAGCGGGGGACAGGGAGTCACTGAAGCTTTCTTT
clone_size: few; d_call: -; v_call: TRBV7-9; j_call: TRBJ1-2; cdr3_aa: CAVPGLPGSNYGHTF; cdr3_nt: TGTGCCGTCCCGGGGCTTCCGGGATCTAACTATGGCCACACCTTC
clone_size: many; d_call: TRBD1; v_call: TRBV19; j_call: TRBJ1-5; cdr3_aa: CASSIKQGGNQPQHF; cdr3_nt: TGTGCCAGTAGTATCAAACAGGGGGGAAACCAGCCCCAGCATTTT
clone_size: many; d_call: -; v_call: TRBV30; j_call: TRBJ1-4; cdr3_aa: CAWSVAGVEKLFF; cdr3_nt: TGTGCCTGGAGTGTAGCAGGAGTTGAAAAACTGTTTTTT
clone_size: few; d_call: TRBD1; v_call: TRBV20-1; j_call: TRBJ1-1; cdr3_aa: CSLAGQANTEAFF; cdr3_nt: TGCAGCCTAGCGGGACAGGCGAACACTGAAGCTTTCTTT
clone_size: many; d_call: -; v_call: TRBV5-1; j_call: TRBJ1-1; cdr3_aa: CASSLAVWGRNTEAFF; cdr3_nt: TGCGCCAGCAGCTTGGCCGTCTGGGGCAGGAACACTGAAGCTTTCTTT
clone_size: -; d_call: -; v_call: TRBV19; j_call: TRBJ2-3; cdr3_aa: CASSREGMSADTQYF; cdr3_nt: TGTGCCAGTAGTAGAGAGGGGATGAGCGCAGATACGCAGTATTTT
clone_size: many; d_call: -; v_call: TRBV12-5; j_call: TRBJ1-6; cdr3_aa: CASGLPKEGGLNSPLHF; cdr3_nt: TGTGCTAGTGGTTTGCCTAAAGAAGGGGGGCTGAATTCACCCCTCCACTTT
clone_size: -; d_call: TRBD2; v_call: TRBV7-9; j_call: TRBJ2-3; cdr3_aa: CASSQTSGMATQYF; cdr3_nt: TGTGCCAGCAGCCAGACTAGCGGGATGGCGACGCAGTATTTT
clone_size: medium-sized; d_call: TRBD1; v_call: TRBV6-2/TRBV6-3; j_call: TRBJ1-2; cdr3_aa: CASSEWDRGQGGYTF; cdr3_nt: TGTGCCAGCAGTGAATGGGACAGGGGGCAGGGTGGCTACACCTTC
clone_size: -; d_call: -; v_call: TRBV27; j_call: TRBJ2-6; cdr3_aa: CASKGDGVPRVAGANVLTF; cdr3_nt: TGTGCCAGCAAAGGGGACGGAGTGCCTAGAGTAGCTGGGGCCAACGTCCTGACTTTC
clone_size: many; d_call: -; v_call: TRBV11-2; j_call: TRBJ2-4; cdr3_aa: CASSLPNPAKNIQYF; cdr3_nt: TGTGCCAGCAGCTTACCCAATCCAGCCAAAAACATTCAGTACTTC
clone_size: many; d_call: -; v_call: TRBV30; j_call: TRBJ1-3; cdr3_aa: CAWSDGGPGNTIYF; cdr3_nt: TGTGCCTGGAGTGACGGGGGACCTGGAAACACCATATATTTT
clone_size: -; d_call: -; v_call: TRBV12-3/TRBV12-4; j_call: TRBJ1-1; cdr3_aa: CASSQDRHRYYTEAFF; cdr3_nt: TGTGCCAGCAGCCAAGATCGGCACAGATACTACACTGAAGCTTTCTTT
clone_size: -; d_call: TRBD1; v_call: TRBV19; j_call: TRBJ2-7; cdr3_aa: CASSSAGTGTGSYEQYF; cdr3_nt: TGTGCCAGTAGTTCCGCCGGGACAGGGACAGGGTCCTACGAGCAGTACTTC
clone_size: many; d_call: -; v_call: TRBV6-5; j_call: TRBJ1-6; cdr3_aa: CASGSRARGSPLHF; cdr3_nt: TGTGCCAGCGGTTCTCGGGCCAGAGGTTCACCCCTCCACTTT
clone_size: many; d_call: -; v_call: TRBV20-1; j_call: TRBJ1-2; cdr3_aa: CSAGQRWGADGYTF; cdr3_nt: TGCAGTGCTGGGCAACGTTGGGGGGCGGATGGCTACACCTTC
clone_size: -; d_call: -; v_call: TRBV11-2; j_call: TRBJ2-1; cdr3_aa: CASSLGRSNEQFF; cdr3_nt: TGTGCCAGCAGCTTGGGTCGGAGCAATGAGCAGTTCTTC
clone_size: many; d_call: -; v_call: TRBV7-7; j_call: TRBJ2-3; cdr3_aa: CASSLDGGADTQYF; cdr3_nt: TGTGCTAGCAGCTTGGATGGGGGCGCAGATACGCAGTATTTT
clone_size: many; d_call: TRBD2; v_call: TRBV20-1; j_call: TRBJ2-1; cdr3_aa: CSAGAGGPRREQFF; cdr3_nt: TGCAGTGCGGGAGCGGGAGGGCCTAGAAGGGAGCAGTTCTTC
clone_size: -; d_call: -; v_call: TRBV4-1; j_call: TRBJ1-1; cdr3_aa: CASSQDAGNTEAFF; cdr3_nt: TGCGCCAGCAGCCAAGATGCAGGGAACACTGAAGCTTTCTTT
clone_size: many; d_call: -; v_call: TRBV7-9; j_call: TRBJ1-2; cdr3_aa: CASSLWQTNYGYTF; cdr3_nt: TGTGCCAGCAGCTTATGGCAGACCAACTATGGCTACACCTTC
clone_size: many; d_call: TRBD1; v_call: TRBV10-3; j_call: TRBJ2-2; cdr3_aa: CAISDPDRANTGELFF; cdr3_nt: TGTGCCATCAGTGATCCGGACAGGGCGAACACCGGGGAACTGTTTTTT
clone_size: few; d_call: TRBD1; v_call: TRBV12-3/TRBV12-4; j_call: TRBJ1-1; cdr3_aa: CASSRDRTNTEAFF; cdr3_nt: TGTGCCAGCAGCCGGGACAGAACGAACACTGAAGCTTTCTTT
clone_size: -; d_call: TRBD1; v_call: TRBV29-1; j_call: TRBJ1-2; cdr3_aa: CSAQPQGNYGYTF; cdr3_nt: TGCAGCGCCCAGCCACAGGGGAACTATGGCTACACCTTC
clone_size: many; d_call: -; v_call: TRBV10-3; j_call: TRBJ2-5; cdr3_aa: CAISESDRQETQYF; cdr3_nt: TGTGCCATCAGTGAGTCAGACAGACAAGAGACCCAGTACTTC
clone_size: -; d_call: TRBD2; v_call: TRBV7-7; j_call: TRBJ2-5; cdr3_aa: CASSLKFGLAGIQETQYF; cdr3_nt: TGTGCTAGCAGCTTAAAGTTTGGGCTAGCGGGGATCCAAGAGACCCAGTACTTC
clone_size: -; d_call: -; v_call: TRBV12-3/TRBV12-4; j_call: TRBJ1-3; cdr3_aa: CASSFNPSPKGNTIYF; cdr3_nt: TGTGCCAGCAGTTTCAATCCCAGCCCCAAAGGAAACACCATATATTTT
clone_size: -; d_call: -; v_call: TRBV29-1; j_call: TRBJ1-2; cdr3_aa: CSVENPGARGNYGYTF; cdr3_nt: TGCAGCGTTGAGAACCCGGGCGCCAGGGGAAACTATGGCTACACCTTC
clone_size: many; d_call: -; v_call: TRBV20-1; j_call: TRBJ1-1; cdr3_aa: CSAQKENTEAFF; cdr3_nt: TGCAGTGCCCAAAAGGAGAACACTGAAGCTTTCTTT
clone_size: many; d_call: TRBD1; v_call: TRBV6-1; j_call: TRBJ1-1; cdr3_aa: CASSGSGGTEAFF; cdr3_nt: TGTGCCAGCAGTGGCTCAGGGGGCACTGAAGCTTTCTTT
clone_size: few; d_call: -; v_call: TRBV28; j_call: TRBJ1-2; cdr3_aa: CASSFGRGYGYTF; cdr3_nt: TGTGCCAGCAGTTTCGGGAGAGGCTATGGCTACACCTTC
clone_size: many; d_call: TRBD1; v_call: TRBV14; j_call: TRBJ1-6; cdr3_aa: CASSHPIPGTGNGPLHF; cdr3_nt: TGTGCCAGCAGCCACCCTATCCCCGGGACAGGGAATGGACCCCTCCACTTT
clone_size: many; d_call: -; v_call: TRBV20-1; j_call: TRBJ2-1; cdr3_aa: CSATRPEGGEQFF; cdr3_nt: TGCAGTGCTACCCGGCCCGAGGGAGGTGAGCAGTTCTTC
clone_size: many; d_call: TRBD1; v_call: TRBV7-6; j_call: TRBJ1-4; cdr3_aa: CASSSTGGLNEKLFF; cdr3_nt: TGTGCCAGCAGCTCTACAGGGGGCCTTAATGAAAAACTGTTTTTT